The TCR beta chain described here comes from a study of T-cell memory formation after mild COVID-19. Study-wide results and caveats: The authors did not confirm SARS-CoV-2 specificity of second-wave clones peaking day 37. The pre-infection memory compartment contained some responding clones, suggesting cross-reactive memory joined.

CDR1 and CDR2 from the germline V gene are SGHTA and FQGNSA. The CDR3 consists of 18 residues. Trimming cost V 3 bases and J 4 bases; bases outside gene matches: 9. TCRdb recomputed calls from the 5' RACE reads with MiXCR, one row per CDR3 protein. The sample includes about 140,000 distinct CDR3 sequences, roughly 15% of them seen just once. About this clonotype itself: The antigen is undetermined.

What was sequenced was PBMCs or a T cell subset sorted from them (not recorded which). The clonotype comes from an adult woman who had mild COVID-19 (a few samples of this study predate the infection). Cell type and time point are not known. This chain links TRBV7-2 with TRBJ1-6, with 10 bases matching TRBD1. The CDR3 loop reads CASSLALDRGFYNSPLHF. The DNA of the CDR3 is TGTGCCAGCAGCTTGGCTTTGGACAGGGGGTTTTATAATTCACCCCTCCACTTT.